This T cell receptor (beta chain) stems from a study of shared clonotypes between healthy human individuals. General study findings and limits: The sharing of approximately 5.1% of naive CD4 clonotypes was seen across a handful of donors.

The protocol was immunoSEQ multiplex PCR, while the TCRdb copy is restricted to in-frame clones and leaves out a portion. Here the sample spans millions of clones, approximately 94% being singletons. CD45RO-negative, CCR7-selected cells formed the naive CD8 fraction, which excluded terminally differentiated effector memory CD45RA+ cells. The study enrolled healthy HIV-negative adults without recent acute infections or vaccinations as donors. V lost 1 base to trimming and J lost 8 bases, with 18 bases between them. The CDR3 is 16 residues long. CDR1 MDHEN and CDR2 SYDVKM come from the germline V gene. About this clone: Its antigen is not known.

The sequence came from a man between 18 and 29 years old in good health. Some clones in this sample may be carry-over from other donors' samples. The rearrangement joins TRBV28 to TRBJ2-1; D possibly corresponds to TRBD1 (7 bases). The material sequenced was naive CD8+ T cells from PBMCs. CDR3 DNA sequence: TGTGCCAGCAGTTTATCCCAGGGGGGTGCTCTTGATGAGCAGTTCTTC. Protein: CASSLSQGGALDEQFF.